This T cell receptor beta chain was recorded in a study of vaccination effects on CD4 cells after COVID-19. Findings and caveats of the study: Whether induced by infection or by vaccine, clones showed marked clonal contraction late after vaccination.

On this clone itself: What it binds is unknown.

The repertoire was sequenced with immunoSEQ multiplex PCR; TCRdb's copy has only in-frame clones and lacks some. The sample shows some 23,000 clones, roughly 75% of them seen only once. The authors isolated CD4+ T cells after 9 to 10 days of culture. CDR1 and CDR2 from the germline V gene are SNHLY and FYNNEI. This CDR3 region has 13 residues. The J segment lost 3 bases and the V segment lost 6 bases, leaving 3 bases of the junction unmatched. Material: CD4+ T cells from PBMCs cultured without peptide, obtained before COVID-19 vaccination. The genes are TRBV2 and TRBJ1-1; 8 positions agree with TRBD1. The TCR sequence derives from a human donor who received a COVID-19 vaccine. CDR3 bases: TGTGCCAGCAGGGACAGGGACTACACTGAAGCTTTCTTT. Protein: CASRDRDYTEAFF.